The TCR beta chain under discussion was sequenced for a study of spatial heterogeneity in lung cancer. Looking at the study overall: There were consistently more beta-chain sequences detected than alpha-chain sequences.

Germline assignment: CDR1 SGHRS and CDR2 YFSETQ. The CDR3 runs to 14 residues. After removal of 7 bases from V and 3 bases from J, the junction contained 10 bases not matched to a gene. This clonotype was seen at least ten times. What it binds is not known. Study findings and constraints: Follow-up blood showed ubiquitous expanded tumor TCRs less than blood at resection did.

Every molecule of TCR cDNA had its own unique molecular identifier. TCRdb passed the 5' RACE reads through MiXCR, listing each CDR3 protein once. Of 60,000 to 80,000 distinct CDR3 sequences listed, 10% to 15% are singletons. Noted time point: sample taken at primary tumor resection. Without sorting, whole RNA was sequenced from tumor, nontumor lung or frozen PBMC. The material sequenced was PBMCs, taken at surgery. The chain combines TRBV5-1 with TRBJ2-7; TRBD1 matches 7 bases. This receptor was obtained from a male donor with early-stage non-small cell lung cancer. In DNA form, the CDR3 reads TGCGCCAGCGCTCCGGGACAGTTATACTACGAGCAGTACTTC. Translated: CASAPGQLYYEQYF.